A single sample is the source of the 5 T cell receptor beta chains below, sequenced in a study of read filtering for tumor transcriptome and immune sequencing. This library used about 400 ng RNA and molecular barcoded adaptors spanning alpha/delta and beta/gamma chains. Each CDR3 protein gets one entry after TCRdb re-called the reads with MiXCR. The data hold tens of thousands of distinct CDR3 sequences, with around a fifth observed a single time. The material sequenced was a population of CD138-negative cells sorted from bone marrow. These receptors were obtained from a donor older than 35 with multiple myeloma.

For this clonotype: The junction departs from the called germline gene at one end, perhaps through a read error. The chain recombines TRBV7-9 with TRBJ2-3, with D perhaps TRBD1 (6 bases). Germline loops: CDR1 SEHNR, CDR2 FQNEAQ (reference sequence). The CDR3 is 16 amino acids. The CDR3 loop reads CASILAGTMSTDTQYF. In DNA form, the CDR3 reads TGTGCCAGCATCTTAGCAGGGACAATGAGCACAGATACGCAGTATTTT. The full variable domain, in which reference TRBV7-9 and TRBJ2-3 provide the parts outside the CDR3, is DTGVSQNPRHKITKRGQNVTFRCDPISEHNRLYWYRQTLGQGPEFLTYFQNEAQLEKSRLLSDRFSAERPKGSFSTLEIQRTEQGDSAMYLCASILAGTMSTDTQYFGPGTRLTVL.

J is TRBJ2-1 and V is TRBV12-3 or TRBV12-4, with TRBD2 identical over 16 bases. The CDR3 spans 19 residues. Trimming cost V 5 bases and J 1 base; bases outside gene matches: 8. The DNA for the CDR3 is TGTGCCAGCAGTCCGGGACTAGCGGGGGGGCCGAGGTCCTACAATGAGCAGTTCTTC. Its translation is CASSPGLAGGPRSYNEQFF.

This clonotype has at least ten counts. CDR3 DNA: TGTGCCAGCAGCTTAGGGGGGGTGAGCTCAAAACTGTTTTTT. Translation gives CASSLGGVSSKLFF. This chain joins TRBV7-2 and TRBJ1-4, with D possibly TRBD1 on 5 matching bases. The CDR3 length is 14 residues. Germline CDR1 is SGHTA and CDR2 is FQGNSA. Trimming removed 1 base at V and 10 bases at J, with 13 bases between.

CDR3 in amino acids: CASSQGVGTDTQYF. The CDR3 DNA reads TGTGCCAGCAGCCAGGGGGTAGGCACAGATACGCAGTATTTT. This chain uses TRBV7-8 with TRBJ2-3; 7 bases line up with TRBD1. V lost 5 bases and J lost 1; bases outside the gene matches: 3. CDR3 size: 14 residues. In germline, CDR1 is SGHVS, CDR2 FQNEAQ.

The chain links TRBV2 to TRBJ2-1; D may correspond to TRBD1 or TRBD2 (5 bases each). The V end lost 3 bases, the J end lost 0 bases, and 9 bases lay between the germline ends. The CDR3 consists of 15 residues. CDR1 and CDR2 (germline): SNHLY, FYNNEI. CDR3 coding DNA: TGTGCCAGCAGTGACGGGGACCTCTCCTACAATGAGCAGTTCTTC. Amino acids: CASSDGDLSYNEQFF.